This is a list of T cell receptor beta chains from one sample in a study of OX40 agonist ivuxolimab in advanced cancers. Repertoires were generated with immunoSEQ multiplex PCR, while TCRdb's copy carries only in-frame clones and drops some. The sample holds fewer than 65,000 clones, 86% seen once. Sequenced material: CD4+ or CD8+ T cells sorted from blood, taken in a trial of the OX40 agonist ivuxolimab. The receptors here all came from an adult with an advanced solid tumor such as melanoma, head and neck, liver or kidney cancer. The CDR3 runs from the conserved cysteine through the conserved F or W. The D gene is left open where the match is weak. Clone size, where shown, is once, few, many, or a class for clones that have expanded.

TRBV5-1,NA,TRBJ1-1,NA,TGCGCCAGCAGCTTGGCAATCGGGGGGGTAGCTGAAGCTTTCTTT,CASSLAIGGVAEAFF
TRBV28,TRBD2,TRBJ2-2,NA,TGTGCCAGCAGTTCAGCGGGGGCGAACACCGGGGAGCTGTTTTTT,CASSSAGANTGELFF
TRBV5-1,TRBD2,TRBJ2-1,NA,TGCGCCAGCAGCCCAGGGGGGACTAGCGGTTACAATGAGCAGTTCTTC,CASSPGGTSGYNEQFF
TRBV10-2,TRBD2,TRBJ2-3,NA,TGCGCCAGCAGTGAGTGGTTAGCGGGAGGGCAGGGAGATACGCAGTATTTT,CASSEWLAGGQGDTQYF
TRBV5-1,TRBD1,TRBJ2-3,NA,TGCGCCAGCAGCCCCGGAGCAGGGGGTTACGGAGATACGCAGTATTTT,CASSPGAGGYGDTQYF
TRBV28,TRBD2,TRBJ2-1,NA,TGTGCCAGCAGTCGAGCGAGCGGGAGAGGGAATGAGCAGTTCTTC,CASSRASGRGNEQFF
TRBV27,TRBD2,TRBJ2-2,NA,TGTGCCAGCAGTTTAACCCCACCGTACCGGACTAGCGGGAACACCGGGGAGCTGTTTTTT,CASSLTPPYRTSGNTGELFF
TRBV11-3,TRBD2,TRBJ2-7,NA,TGTGCCAGCAGCCCTAGCGGCCTAGCCCGTTCCCACGAGCAGTACTTC,CASSPSGLARSHEQYF
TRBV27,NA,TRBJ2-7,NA,TGTGCCAGCGGGGAGCTTTTGGGGGCATGCGAGAACGAGCAGTACTTC,CASGELLGACENEQYF
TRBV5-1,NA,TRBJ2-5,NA,TGCGCCAGCAGCTTTATGGGGCAGGGAGGAGAGACCCAGTACTTC,CASSFMGQGGETQYF
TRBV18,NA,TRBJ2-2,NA,TGTGCCAGCTCACCGGCGTCAGGGACCGGGGAGCTGTTTTTT,CASSPASGTGELFF
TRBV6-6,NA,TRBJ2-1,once,TGTGCCAGCAGTTACCTGCGGACAAGGAACTACAATGAGCAGTTCTTC,CASSYLRTRNYNEQFF
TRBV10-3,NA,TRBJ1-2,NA,TGTGCCATCAGTGTAGGGGACTTAGGCTATGGCTACACCTTC,CAISVGDLGYGYTF
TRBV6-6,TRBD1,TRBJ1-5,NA,TGTGCCAGCAGTTACTCGGGACAGTATAGCAATCAGCCCCAGCATTTT,CASSYSGQYSNQPQHF
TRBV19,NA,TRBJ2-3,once,TGTGCCAGTAGTATACGGCCGGGCACAGATACGCAGTATTTT,CASSIRPGTDTQYF
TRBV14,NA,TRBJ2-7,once,TGTGCCAGCAGCCGAGGACCAACGTTGGGCGAGCAGTACTTC,CASSRGPTLGEQYF
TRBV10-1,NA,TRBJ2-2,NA,TGCGCCAGCAGTGCCTCAGGTCCCGGGGAGCTGTTTTTT,CASSASGPGELFF
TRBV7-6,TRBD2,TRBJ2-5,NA,TGTGCCAGCAGCTTAGGATCTAGCGGACAAGAGACCCAGTACTTC,CASSLGSSGQETQYF
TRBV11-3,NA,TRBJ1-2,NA,TGTGCCAGCAGCCGTCGACAGAACTATGGCTACACCTTC,CASSRRQNYGYTF
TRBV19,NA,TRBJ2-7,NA,TGTGCCAGTAGTATAGAGGCAGGGGACTACGAGCAGTACTTC,CASSIEAGDYEQYF
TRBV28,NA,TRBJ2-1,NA,TGTGCCAGCAGTTTAGCGGGAAAGGGCAGTGAGCAGTTCTTC,CASSLAGKGSEQFF
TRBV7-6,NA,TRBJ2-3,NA,TGTGCCAGCAGCTTAGGTCCCACAGATACGCAGTATTTT,CASSLGPTDTQYF
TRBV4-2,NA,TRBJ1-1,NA,TGTGCCAGCAGCCACCCGGGACAAGTGAACACTGAAGCTTTCTTT,CASSHPGQVNTEAFF
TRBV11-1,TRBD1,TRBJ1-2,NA,TGTGCCAGCAGCCCAGGGGGCGCAGGTGGCTACACCTTC,CASSPGGAGGYTF
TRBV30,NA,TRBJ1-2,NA,TGTGCCTGGAGCGTTATGAGGGGGGGCGGTGGCTACACCTTC,CAWSVMRGGGGYTF
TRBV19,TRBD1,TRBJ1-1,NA,TGTGCCACAAAAACCGGGACAGGTAACACTGAAGCTTTCTTT,CATKTGTGNTEAFF
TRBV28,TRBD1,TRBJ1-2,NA,TGTGCCAGCAGTGACAGGGCCGCCTATGGCTACACCTTC,CASSDRAAYGYTF
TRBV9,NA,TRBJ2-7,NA,TGTGCCAGCAGCCTAACTGGAGAGGGCGTGGACGAGCAGTACTTC,CASSLTGEGVDEQYF
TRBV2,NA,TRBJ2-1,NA,TGTGCCAGCAGTGACATCGGCGGAAAAAGCTCCTACAATGAGCAGTTCTTC,CASSDIGGKSSYNEQFF
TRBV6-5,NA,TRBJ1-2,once,TGTGCCAGCAGTTACGAGACTCAATATTATGGCTACACCTTC,CASSYETQYYGYTF
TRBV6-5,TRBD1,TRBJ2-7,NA,TGTGCCAGCAGTCAAGGACAGGGGAAGAGCGAGCAGTACTTC,CASSQGQGKSEQYF
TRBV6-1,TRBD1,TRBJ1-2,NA,TGTGCCAGCAGGCCTACAGGGGGCCATGGCTACACCTTC,CASRPTGGHGYTF
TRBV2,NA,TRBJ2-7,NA,TGTGCCAGCAGTTCCCAAGGTGGGAAAACCTACGAGCAGTACTTC,CASSSQGGKTYEQYF
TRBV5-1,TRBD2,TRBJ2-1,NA,TGCGCCAGCAGCTTGGGCAGCGGGAGCGGCTATGAGCAGTTCTTC,CASSLGSGSGYEQFF
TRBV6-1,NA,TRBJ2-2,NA,TGTGCCAGCAGCGAAGGTGACGGGATGAACACCGGGGAGCTGTTTTTT,CASSEGDGMNTGELFF
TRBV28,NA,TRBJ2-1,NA,TGTGCCACCCACTCGCCCGGTCGGAATGAGCAGTTCTTC,CATHSPGRNEQFF
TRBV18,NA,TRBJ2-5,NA,TGTGCCAGCTCACCACCGCAAGGGGGATCTCAAGAGACCCAGTACTTC,CASSPPQGGSQETQYF
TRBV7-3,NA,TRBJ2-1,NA,TGTGCCAGCAGCCCTACTAGCCACAATGAGCAGTTCTTC,CASSPTSHNEQFF
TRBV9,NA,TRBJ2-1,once,TGTGCCAGCAGCGTATGGACCGGAGGGGATGAGCAGTTCTTC,CASSVWTGGDEQFF
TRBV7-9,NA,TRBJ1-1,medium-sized,TGTGCCAGCAGCTTTTCGGGTACTGAAGCTTTCTTT,CASSFSGTEAFF